This entry features one T cell receptor beta chain sequence. Its antigen is undetermined. The record originates from a study of cytomegalovirus exposure and HLA in healthy donors. Whole-study findings and limits: Upon later analysis, TCR association rates were observed to vary by HLA locus, being highest for DRB1 and lowest for HLA-C.

The CDR3 has 11 amino acids. Looked up from germline, CDR1 is SQVTM and CDR2 is ANQGSEA. The V and J ends lost 7 bases and 11 bases respectively, with 15 bases between them. Both 60 Vbeta primers and 13 Jbeta primers went into the PCR. The data were produced by immunoSEQ multiplex PCR, yet TCRdb's version contains in-frame clones alone and is incomplete. The sample carries under 150,000 clones, 76% recorded once. Source material: PBMCs. This clonotype was obtained from a man aged 18 to 35 in good health and CMV-seronegative. The chain links TRBV29-1 to TRBJ1-5; D remains unclear. The CDR3 loop reads CSACCFPSQHF. The CDR3 DNA is TGCAGCGCCTGTTGTTTCCCCTCCCAGCATTTT.